In its sample, the clone carrying this T cell receptor beta chain was seen once. What it recognizes is unknown. Unmatched junction bases numbered 9, after V lost 2 bases and J lost 6 bases. This CDR3 is built from 17 residues. Per the germline V gene, CDR1 is SGHNT and CDR2 is YYREEE (reference sequence). The sample comes from a study of graft-versus-host responses after intestinal transplantation. Some clones are missing from TCRdb's copy, which holds only in-frame ones; the method was immunoSEQ multiplex PCR. The repertoire has approximately 100,000 clones, roughly 87% of them found once; the top ten carry over 0.7%.

V is TRBV5-4 and J is TRBJ2-5, with TRBD2 identical over 14 bases. The sequence was obtained from a human donor who received an intestinal transplant. Sequencing used unstimulated CD4+ T cells sorted from spleen or lymph node cells, obtained before intestinal transplant. The CDR3 sequence: CASSLAGTSGSRKTQYF. The CDR3 DNA reads as TGTGCCAGCAGCTTAGCCGGGACTAGCGGGAGTCGAAAGACCCAGTACTTC.